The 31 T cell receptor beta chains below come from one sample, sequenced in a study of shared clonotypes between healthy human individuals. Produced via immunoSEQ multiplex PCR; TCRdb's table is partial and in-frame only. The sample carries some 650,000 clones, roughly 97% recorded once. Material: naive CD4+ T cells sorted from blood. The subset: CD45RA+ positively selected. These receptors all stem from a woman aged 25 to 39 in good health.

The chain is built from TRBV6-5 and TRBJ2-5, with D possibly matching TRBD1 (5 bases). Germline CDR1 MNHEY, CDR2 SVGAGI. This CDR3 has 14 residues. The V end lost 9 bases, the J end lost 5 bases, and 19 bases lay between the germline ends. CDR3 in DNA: TGTGCCAGTCCCAAAAGGGCAGGGATCGAGACCCAGTACTTC. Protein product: CASPKRAGIETQYF.

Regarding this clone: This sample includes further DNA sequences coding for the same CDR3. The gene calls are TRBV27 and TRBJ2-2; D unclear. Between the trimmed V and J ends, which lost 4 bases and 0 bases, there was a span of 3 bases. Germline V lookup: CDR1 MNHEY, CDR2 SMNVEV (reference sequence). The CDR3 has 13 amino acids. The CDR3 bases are TGTGCCAGCAGTTCGGCGAACACCGGGGAGCTGTTTTTT. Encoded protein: CASSSANTGELFF.

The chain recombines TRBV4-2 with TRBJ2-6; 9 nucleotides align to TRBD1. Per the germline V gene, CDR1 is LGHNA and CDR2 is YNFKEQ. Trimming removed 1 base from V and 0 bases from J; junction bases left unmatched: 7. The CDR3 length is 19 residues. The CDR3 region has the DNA TGTGCCAGCAGCCAAGTCCGGACAGGGGTTTTCTCTGGGGCCAACGTCCTGACTTTC. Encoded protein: CASSQVRTGVFSGANVLTF.

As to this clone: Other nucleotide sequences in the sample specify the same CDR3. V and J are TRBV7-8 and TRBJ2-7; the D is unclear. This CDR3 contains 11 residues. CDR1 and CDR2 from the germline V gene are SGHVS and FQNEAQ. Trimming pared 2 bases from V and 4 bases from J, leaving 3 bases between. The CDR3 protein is CASSLSYEQYF. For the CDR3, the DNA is TGTGCCAGCAGCTTAAGTTACGAGCAGTACTTC.

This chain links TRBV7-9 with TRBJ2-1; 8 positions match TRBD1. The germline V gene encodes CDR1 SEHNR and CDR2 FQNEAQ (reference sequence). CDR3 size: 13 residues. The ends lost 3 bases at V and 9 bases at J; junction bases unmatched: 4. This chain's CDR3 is CASSLRQGSEQFF. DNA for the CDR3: TGTGCCAGCAGCTTGAGACAGGGGAGTGAGCAGTTCTTC.

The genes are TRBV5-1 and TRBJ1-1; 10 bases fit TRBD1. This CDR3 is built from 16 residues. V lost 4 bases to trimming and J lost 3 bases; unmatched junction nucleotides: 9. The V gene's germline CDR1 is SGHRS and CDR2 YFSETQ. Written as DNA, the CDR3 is TGCGCCAGCAGCCCCATTGCGGGACAGGGGTACACTGAAGCTTTCTTT. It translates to CASSPIAGQGYTEAFF.

DNA of the CDR3: TGTGCCAGTGCTCCAGACAGGGTAGCCAAAAACATTCAGTACTTC. Translation gives CASAPDRVAKNIQYF. This rearrangement joins TRBV19 to TRBJ2-4; 7 bases are a match to TRBD1. Trimming at V came to 8 bases and at J to 0 bases, leaving 7 bases not matched to a gene. Looked up from germline, CDR1 is LNHDA and CDR2 is SQIVND (reference sequence). The CDR3 sequence is 15 residues long.

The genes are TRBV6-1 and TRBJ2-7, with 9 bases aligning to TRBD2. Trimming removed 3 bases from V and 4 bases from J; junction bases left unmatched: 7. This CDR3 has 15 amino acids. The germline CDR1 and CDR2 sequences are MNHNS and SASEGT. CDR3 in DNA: TGTGCCAGCAGTGACGCGGGAGGGCCTCGGTACGAGCAGTACTTC. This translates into CASSDAGGPRYEQYF.

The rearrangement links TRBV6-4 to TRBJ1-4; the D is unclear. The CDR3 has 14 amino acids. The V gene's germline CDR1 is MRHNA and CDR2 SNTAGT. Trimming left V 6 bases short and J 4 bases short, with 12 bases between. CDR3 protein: CASSYRVHNEKLFF. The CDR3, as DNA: TGTGCCAGCAGCTACCGGGTCCATAATGAAAAACTGTTTTTT.

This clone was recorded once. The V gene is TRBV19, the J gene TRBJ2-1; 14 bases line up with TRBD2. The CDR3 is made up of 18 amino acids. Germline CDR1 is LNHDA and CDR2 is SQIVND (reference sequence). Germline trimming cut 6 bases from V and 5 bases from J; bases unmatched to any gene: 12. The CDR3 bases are TGTGCCAGTAGATATGGGACTAGCGGGAGCCGTGCCCACAATGAGCAGTTCTTC. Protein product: CASRYGTSGSRAHNEQFF.

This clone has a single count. The CDR3 loop reads CASSQDRGTGSRAFF. The CDR3 DNA follows: TGCGCCAGCAGCCAAGATCGGGGGACAGGTTCGAGAGCTTTCTTT. The chain uses TRBV4-1 and TRBJ1-1; 8 bases align to TRBD1. This CDR3 is 15 amino acids long. The V and J ends lost 0 bases and 10 bases, in that order; junction bases with no gene match: 10. Germline V gene lookup returns CDR1 MGHRA and CDR2 YSYEKL.

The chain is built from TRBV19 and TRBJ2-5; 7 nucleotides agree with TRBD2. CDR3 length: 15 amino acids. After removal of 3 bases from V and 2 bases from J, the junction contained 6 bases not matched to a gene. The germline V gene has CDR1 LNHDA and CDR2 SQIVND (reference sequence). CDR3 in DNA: TGTGCCAGTAGTATGGCCAGCGGGGCGCAAGAGACCCAGTACTTC. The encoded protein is CASSMASGAQETQYF.

The CDR3 protein is CASSFGTEAFF. In DNA, the CDR3 is TGTGCCAGCAGTTTTGGCACTGAAGCTTTCTTT. This chain links TRBV27 with TRBJ1-1; no definite D call. Trimming cost V 3 bases and J 4 bases, with 3 bases left between them. This CDR3 is 11 amino acids long. CDR1 and CDR2 (germline): MNHEY, SMNVEV (reference sequence).

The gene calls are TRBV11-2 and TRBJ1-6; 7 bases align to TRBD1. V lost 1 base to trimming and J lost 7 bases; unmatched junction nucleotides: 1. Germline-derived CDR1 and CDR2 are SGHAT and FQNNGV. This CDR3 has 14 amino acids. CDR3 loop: CASSLGDRNSPLHF. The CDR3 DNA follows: TGTGCCAGCAGCTTAGGGGACAGAAATTCACCCCTCCACTTT.

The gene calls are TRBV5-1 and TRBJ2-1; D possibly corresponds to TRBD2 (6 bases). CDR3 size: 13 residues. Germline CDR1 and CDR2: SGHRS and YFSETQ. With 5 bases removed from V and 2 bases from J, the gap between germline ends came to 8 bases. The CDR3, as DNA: TGCGCCAGCAGGCGGGGAGCCTACAATGAGCAGTTCTTC. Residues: CASRRGAYNEQFF. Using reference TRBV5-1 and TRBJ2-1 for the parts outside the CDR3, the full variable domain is KAGVTQTPRYLIKTRGQQVTLSCSPISGHRSVSWYQQTPGQGLQFLFEYFSETQRNKGNFPGRFSGRQFSNSRSEMNVSTLELGDSALYLCASRRGAYNEQFFGPGTRLTVL.

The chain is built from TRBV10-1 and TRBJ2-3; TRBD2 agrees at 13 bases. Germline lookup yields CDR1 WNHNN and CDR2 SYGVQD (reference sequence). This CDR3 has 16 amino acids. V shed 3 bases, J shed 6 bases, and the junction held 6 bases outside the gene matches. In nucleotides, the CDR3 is TGCGCCAGCAGTGAAGGACTAGCGGGAGAGATTGATACGCAGTATTTT. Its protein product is CASSEGLAGEIDTQYF.

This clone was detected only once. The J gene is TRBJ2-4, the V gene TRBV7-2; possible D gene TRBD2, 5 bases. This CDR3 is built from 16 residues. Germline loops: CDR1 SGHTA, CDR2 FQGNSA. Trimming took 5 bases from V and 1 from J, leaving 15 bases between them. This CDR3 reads CASSQKDSGAKNIQYF. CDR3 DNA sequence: TGTGCCAGCAGCCAGAAGGACTCGGGGGCCAAAAACATTCAGTACTTC.

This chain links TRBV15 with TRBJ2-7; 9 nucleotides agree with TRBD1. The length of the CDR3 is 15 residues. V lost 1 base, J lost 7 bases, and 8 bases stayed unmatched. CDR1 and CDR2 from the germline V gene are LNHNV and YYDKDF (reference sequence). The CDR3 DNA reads TGTGCCACCAGCAGAGCCGGGACAGGGTTGTTGGAGCAGTACTTC. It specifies CATSRAGTGLLEQYF.

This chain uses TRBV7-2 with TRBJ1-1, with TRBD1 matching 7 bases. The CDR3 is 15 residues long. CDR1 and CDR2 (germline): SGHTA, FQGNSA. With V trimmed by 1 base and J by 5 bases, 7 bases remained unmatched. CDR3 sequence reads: CASSLVLRQGTEAFF. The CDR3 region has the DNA TGTGCCAGCAGCTTAGTTTTGCGACAGGGTACTGAAGCTTTCTTT.

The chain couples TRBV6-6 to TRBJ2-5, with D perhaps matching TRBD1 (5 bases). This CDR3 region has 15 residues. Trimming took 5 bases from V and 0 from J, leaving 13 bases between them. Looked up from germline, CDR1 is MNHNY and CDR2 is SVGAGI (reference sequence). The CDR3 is CASSLLGADQETQYF. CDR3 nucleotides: TGTGCCAGCAGTCTCTTAGGGGCGGACCAAGAGACCCAGTACTTC.

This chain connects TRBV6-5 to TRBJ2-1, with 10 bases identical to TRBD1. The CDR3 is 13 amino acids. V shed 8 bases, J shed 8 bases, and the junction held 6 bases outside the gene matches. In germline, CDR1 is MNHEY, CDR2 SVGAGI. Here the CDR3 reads CASCRDRGHEQFF. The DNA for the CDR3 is TGTGCCAGCTGCCGGGACAGGGGCCATGAGCAGTTCTTC.

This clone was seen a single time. In DNA form, the CDR3 reads TGCGCCAGCAGTGAGGCGGCCAGGATTGGCTACGAGCAGTACTTC. Translated: CASSEAARIGYEQYF. The rearrangement uses TRBV10-1 and TRBJ2-7; D remains ambiguous. This CDR3 has 15 residues. Per germline, CDR1 WNHNN and CDR2 SYGVQD (reference sequence). The V end was cut by 2 bases, the J end by 3 bases, with 14 bases between.

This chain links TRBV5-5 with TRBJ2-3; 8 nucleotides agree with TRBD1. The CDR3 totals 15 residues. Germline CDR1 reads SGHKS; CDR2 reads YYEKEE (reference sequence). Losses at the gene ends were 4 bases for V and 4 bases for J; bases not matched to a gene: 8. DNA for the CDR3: TGTGCCAGCAGCCAAGGACAGGGCGTCGCAGATACGCAGTATTTT. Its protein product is CASSQGQGVADTQYF.

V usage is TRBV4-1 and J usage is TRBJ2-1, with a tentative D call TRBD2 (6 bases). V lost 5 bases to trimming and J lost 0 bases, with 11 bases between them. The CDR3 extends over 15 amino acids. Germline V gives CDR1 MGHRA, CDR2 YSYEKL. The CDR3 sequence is CASSAGSVSYNEQFF. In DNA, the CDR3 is TGCGCCAGCAGCGCCGGGAGTGTCTCCTACAATGAGCAGTTCTTC.

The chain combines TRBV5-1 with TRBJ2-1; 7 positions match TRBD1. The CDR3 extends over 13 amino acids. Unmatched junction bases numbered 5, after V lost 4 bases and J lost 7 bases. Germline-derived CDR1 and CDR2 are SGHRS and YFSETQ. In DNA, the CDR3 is TGCGCCAGCAGCATACCACAGGGGAATGAGCAGTTCTTC. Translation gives CASSIPQGNEQFF.

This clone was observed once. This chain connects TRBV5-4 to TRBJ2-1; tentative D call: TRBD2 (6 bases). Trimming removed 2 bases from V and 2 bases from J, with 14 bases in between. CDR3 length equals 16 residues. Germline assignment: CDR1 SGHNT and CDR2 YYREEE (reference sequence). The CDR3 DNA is TGTGCCAGCAGCTTTGGTGGAGGGGACCCCTACAATGAGCAGTTCTTC. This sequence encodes CASSFGGGDPYNEQFF. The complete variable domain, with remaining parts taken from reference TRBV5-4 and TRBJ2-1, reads ETGVTQSPTHLIKTRGQQVTLRCSSQSGHNTVSWYQQALGQGPQFIFQYYREEENGRGNFPPRFSGLQFPNYSSELNVNALELDDSALYLCASSFGGGDPYNEQFFGPGTRLTVL.

For the CDR3, the DNA is TGTGCCAGCAGTTCCTTAGCGGGAATCTCCTACGAGCAGTACTTC. It is translated as CASSSLAGISYEQYF. The chain carries TRBV6-1 and TRBJ2-7; 8 bases fit TRBD2. The CDR3 has 15 residues. V shed 5 bases and J 0 bases; nucleotides not matched to a gene: 6. The germline V gene has CDR1 MNHNS and CDR2 SASEGT.

DNA of the CDR3: TGTGCCAGTTCTTTACCTAGCGGGAGGTCCCAGCAGTACTTC. Amino acids: CASSLPSGRSQQYF. The chain joins TRBV19 to TRBJ2-7; 11 bases map to TRBD2. The CDR3 is made up of 14 amino acids. Germline trimming cut 8 bases from V and 8 bases from J; bases unmatched to any gene: 11. Per the germline V gene, CDR1 is LNHDA and CDR2 is SQIVND (reference sequence). Using reference TRBV19 and TRBJ2-7 for the parts outside the CDR3, the full variable domain is DGGITQSPKYLFRKEGQNVTLSCEQNLNHDAMYWYRQDPGQGLRLIYYSQIVNDFQKGDIAEGYSVSREKKESFPLTVTSAQKNPTAFYLCASSLPSGRSQQYFGPGTRLTVT.

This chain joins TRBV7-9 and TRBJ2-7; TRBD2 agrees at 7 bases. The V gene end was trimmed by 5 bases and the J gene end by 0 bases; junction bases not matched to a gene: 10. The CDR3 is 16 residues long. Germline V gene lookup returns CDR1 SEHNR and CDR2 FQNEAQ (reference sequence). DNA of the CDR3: TGTGCCAGCAGCCCCCTAGCGGTAACGTTCTCCTACGAGCAGTACTTC. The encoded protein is CASSPLAVTFSYEQYF.

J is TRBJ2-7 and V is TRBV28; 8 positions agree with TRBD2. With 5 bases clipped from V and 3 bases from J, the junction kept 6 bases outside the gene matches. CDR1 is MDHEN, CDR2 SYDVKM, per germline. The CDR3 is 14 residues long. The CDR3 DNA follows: TGTGCCAGCAGTCCCAGCGGGAGTCACTACGAGCAGTACTTC. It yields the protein CASSPSGSHYEQYF.

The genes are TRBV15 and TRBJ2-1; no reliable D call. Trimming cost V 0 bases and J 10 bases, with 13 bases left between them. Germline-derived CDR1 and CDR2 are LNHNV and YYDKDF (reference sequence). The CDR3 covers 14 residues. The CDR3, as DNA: TGTGCCACCAGCAGAGATAAGGCGGATGTGGAGCAGTTCTTC. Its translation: CATSRDKADVEQFF.